What follows describes a single T cell receptor (beta chain). The antigen is unknown. This CDR3 is built from 15 residues. CDR1 and CDR2 from the germline V gene are MNHNS and SASEGT. V was clipped by 1 base and J by 10 bases; unmatched bases: 9. Data came from immunoSEQ multiplex PCR; TCRdb stores just in-frame clones and leaves some out. This table holds 2 million to 2.5 million clones, approximately 95% found once. The sample is drawn from a study of shared clonotypes between healthy human individuals. Points from the study as a whole: Despite large depth, rarefaction showed incomplete sorted-subset sequencing.

Donors had no recently reported acute infections or vaccinations and were HIV-negative. CD4+ cells were split into CD45RA+ naive and CD45RA-negative memory subsets. This TCR was sampled from a man aged 18-30 years in good health. Some clones in this sample may be carry-over from other donors' samples. This chain connects TRBV6-1 to TRBJ2-1; the match to TRBD2 covers 8 bases. The sequencing input was naive CD4+ T cells from PBMCs. The subset is: CD45RA+ positively selected. For the CDR3, the DNA is TGTGCCAGCAGTGAAGTACCTAGCGGGTGGAGGGAGCAGTTCTTC. Translating gives CASSEVPSGWREQFF.